The TCR beta chain under discussion was sequenced for a study of blood T cells in healthy people across ages (dated by TCRdb to the mid-2010s). Looking at the study overall: In model experiments, roughly one uniquely barcoded TCR beta cDNA molecule per two T cells was captured by template switching. To track age-related changes in TCR beta repertoire diversity, the study relied on deep sequencing normalized with unique cDNA molecular identifiers. Four age groups were formed from the donors: young (average about 15 years), middle-aged (around 41), aged (roughly 56) and long-lived (more than 75). Donors of different ages were randomly distributed across sequencing lanes to avoid experimental bias. For two donors (one aged 18 to 29 and one aged 80 or older), the study analyzed two additional independent replicas of 1 million unique cDNA reads from the same blood draw. General findings and caveats noted by the study authors: Estimates of total diversity based on one million sequenced T cells were considered lower bounds and underestimates. The long-lived group showed more naive CD4+ T cells, fewer expanded clones and increased TCR diversity than the aged group, suggesting age selection. As age increased, observed TCR beta diversity per million T cells dropped in a roughly linear way, and a significant reduction was already evident by age 40. A strong correlation was found between observed TCR beta diversity and the percentage of naive T cells measured by flow cytometry. Because profiling used bulk unsorted PBMCs, naive and antigen-experienced compartments could not be compared conclusively. Because donor CMV infection status was unknown, age-related changes in expanded clonotypes were potentially confounded.

The roughly 39 donors, aged roughly 6 to 100 years, were systemically healthy Caucasian individuals from Russia. Each donor gave ten milliliters of peripheral blood, collected into EDTA-treated Vacutainer tubes. PBMCs were isolated by Ficoll-Paque density-gradient centrifugation, with at least 6.5 million obtained per sample. Total RNA was extracted from PBMCs with Trizol reagent, with at least 6 micrograms obtained per sample. For every donor, flow cytometry on a PBMC aliquot measured the percentage of naive CD45RAhigh/CD27high T cells. As to this clonotype: Its recognized antigen is unknown. No base quality values were provided; no much bigger clone lies one nucleotide off.

Libraries were prepared through 5' RACE. Instrument on record: Illumina HiSeq 2500. The second PCR ran for about 6 to 11 cycles and used a J-beta primer mix along with a sample-barcoded 5' primer. A template-switch 5' adaptor carrying 12 random nucleotides introduced a unique molecular identifier onto each TCR beta cDNA molecule. At least 3 million CDR3-containing paired-end reads were obtained from each sample. First-strand cDNA was synthesized from all RNA with the Mint cDNA synthesis kit, primed by a TRBC-specific oligonucleotide. Following uracil-DNA glycosylase treatment, a first 18-cycle PCR with universal primers M1SS and BC2_uni_R was performed on all cDNA. Per the original workflow: For normalization, 1 million high-quality reads were randomly selected from each sample, with every read carrying a distinct molecular identifier. Instead of being binned into consensus sequences, reads that shared molecular identifiers were thrown out. MiTCR, set to a Q25 quality threshold and the strictest error-elimination algorithm, was used for CDR3 identification, clonotype clustering and error correction. Lower-bound total TCR beta diversity was estimated with a nonparametric unseen species model using Euler transformation. Using fastp at Q25 and MiXCR, TCRdb reprocessed the public reads and kept productive beta chains. Each entry is one CDR3 protein sequence, shown with its most common DNA and genes. TCRdb, rather than the study authors, made the V and J calls. In this sample the table shows over a million distinct CDR3 sequences, around 45% of which occur a single time. The ten largest clones take up about 19% of the sample.

The V end loses 1 base and the J end loses 4 bases, and a stretch of 8 bases separates them. The germline V gene encodes CDR1 LNHNV and CDR2 YYDKDF (reference sequence). Its CDR3 holds 14 amino acids, cysteine through phenylalanine. Only the CDR3 region is kept as DNA, spanning 42 bases read in frame from base 1. The sequenced sample consisted of blood. The TCR sequence derives from a woman in her sixties in good health. The V gene is TRBV15 and the J gene is TRBJ2-1, with no confident D gene call. The bases read TGTGCCACCAGCAGAGGCCAGTTTTACAATGAGCAGTTCTTC. The encoded protein is CATSRGQFYNEQFF.